The T cell receptor (beta chain) described here comes from a study of T cell responses to AZD1222 COVID-19 vaccine listed by TCRdb under 2021. Some background on the complete study: A total of 230 to 250 trial participants underwent TCR sequencing, of whom approximately 210 received two doses of AZD1222 and about 25 received two doses of the MenACWY control vaccine. Trial participants were enrolled into age subgroups of 18-55, 56-69 and 70-plus years, which contained approximately 150, 28 and 58 TCR-sequenced participants, respectively. The full study reports these points: Reportedly, almost half of the unique spike-specific TCRs recognized epitopes lying outside the regions that are mutated in the B.1.351 and B.1.1.7 variants. Participants were mostly white British and included more females than males, and it was suggested by the authors that clonal diversity may have been underestimated. The whole spike protein was spanned by vaccine-associated CD4 TCRs, and dominant responses were seen in regions 160-218 and 743-854. The 56-69-year group was small, and its depth increase did not reach significance, likely because of low power. Because no day 14 peak-response samples were available, repertoires were characterized only after the peak T cell response. Only five or six AZD1222 recipients were SARS-CoV-2 seropositive at baseline, limiting conclusions about previously exposed vaccinees. A significant rise in spike-specific TCR breadth and depth was observed after two AZD1222 doses relative to day 0 and relative to MenACWY recipients.

The CDR3 regions of human TCRbeta chains were subjected to immunosequencing. The authors' pipeline ran thus. Repertoire TCRs were checked for matches against a reference library of SARS-CoV-2-specific TCRs that had been generated using the MIRA antigen-specificity platform. Breadth was defined as the fraction of unique TCRs that were SARS-CoV-2-associated. Depth was defined as the fraction of total T cells that were SARS-CoV-2-associated. Using the MIRA data, each spike-specific TCR was assigned both to the spike region to which the TCR was reactive and to a CD4 or CD8 class. Log10-transformed breadth and depth values were compared by one-way ANOVA with Sidak's multiple comparisons tests. Here the immuneACCESS table is served through TCRdb, limited to in-frame sequences with V and J called. Missing clones are a known gap in these copies; in checked studies unresolved V genes cover under half, and the rest lacks a known reason. V, J and clone size were drawn from that table, and D and trimming were deduced from the DNA. This sample comprises 150,000 to 200,000 clones, 88% of them detected only once. The leading ten clones occupy roughly 26% of the sample.

As for this clone: This clone's antigen is unknown. No quality values exist for individual bases; no much larger clone is one base distant.

Interpreted using the paper, the time point label stands for: about 28 days (+/-7) after the second vaccine dose. Because spike-specific TCR depth and breadth did not differ between the two schedules, AZD1222 recipients who got a second dose at roughly 4 weeks were pooled with those who got a second dose at roughly 12 weeks. Vaccinee samples came from UK trials COV001 and COV002, including a single-blind randomized controlled phase 2/3 trial of AZD1222 (ChAdOx1 nCoV-19) in healthy adults. For TCRbeta chain sequencing, PBMC samples were collected from trial participants at day 0 and at day 28 after the second dose. V gives up 4 bases and J gives up 4 bases, and the segment between their germline ends measures 7 bases. The CDR3 numbers 12 residues from cysteine through phenylalanine. Only CDR3 DNA remains: 36 bases, in frame from the first base. The germline V gene yields SGHRS for CDR1 and YFSETQ for CDR2.

This chain is built from TRBV5-1 and TRBJ2-3; no D segment can be confidently identified. The TCR sequence derives from an adult who received the AZD1222 COVID-19 vaccine. This specimen consisted of peripheral blood, obtained 28 days after the second AZD1222 dose. This receptor has the CDR3 CASSIKPDTQYF. In nucleotide form, the sequence is TGCGCCAGCAGCATCAAACCAGATACGCAGTATTTT. Outside the CDR3, residues come from the reference TRBV5-1 and TRBJ2-3 proteins, so the full variable domain is: KAGVTQTPRYLIKTRGQQVTLSCSPISGHRSVSWYQQTPGQGLQFLFEYFSETQRNKGNFPGRFSGRQFSNSRSEMNVSTLELGDSALYLCASSIKPDTQYFGPGTRLTVL.